This TCR beta chain was documented in a study of graft-versus-host responses after intestinal transplantation. In germline, CDR1 is SEHNR, CDR2 FQNEAQ (reference sequence). This CDR3 is built from 14 residues. V was clipped by 5 bases and J by 4 bases, with 14 bases between them. Method: immunoSEQ multiplex PCR; TCRdb's copy keeps in-frame clones and lacks some. This table holds about 90,000 clones, just under 95% found once. About this clone: What it binds is not known.

The sequence derives from a human donor who received an intestinal transplant. The V call is TRBV7-9, the J call TRBJ1-2; maybe TRBD1 (5 bases). The sequences come from unstimulated CD8+ T cells sorted from spleen or lymph node cells, collected before intestinal transplant. This chain's CDR3 is CASSEAGDFYGYTF. The CDR3 nucleotides read TGTGCCAGCAGCGAAGCGGGGGACTTCTATGGCTACACCTTC.